The present TCR beta chain was sequenced within a study of blood T cell repertoires in COVID-19. At the level of the study: Collection of acute and convalescent COVID-19 samples took place in the United States, Italy and Spain. The cDNA or gDNA used as material had been derived from T cells, B-cell-depleted T cells, or PBMCs.

Method: immunoSEQ multiplex PCR; TCRdb's copy keeps in-frame clones and lacks some. The data contain tens of thousands of clones, more than 85% of them singletons. The J segment lost 5 bases and the V segment lost 6 bases, leaving 9 bases of the junction unmatched. The CDR3 runs to 15 residues. Germline V gene data show CDR1 as MNHEY and CDR2 as SMNVEV (reference sequence). The sequenced material came from peripheral blood. The genes are TRBV27 and TRBJ2-7; TRBD1 matches 11 bases. This receptor was obtained from a man in his forties or fifties with active COVID-19. This CDR3 reads CASRKWTGGSDEQYF. The CDR3 bases are TGTGCCAGCAGGAAATGGACAGGGGGCTCAGACGAGCAGTACTTC.